The subject of this entry is one T cell receptor (beta chain). Its antigen is not identified. CDR3 length: 16 amino acids. The V end lost 5 bases, the J end lost 2 bases, and 13 bases lay between the germline ends. Germline values: CDR1 SGHAT, CDR2 FQNNGV. Library preparation (for TCRbeta) was performed with unique molecular identifiers. One entry per CDR3 protein results from TCRdb running MiXCR on the PCR reads. Of under 75,000 distinct CDR3 sequences listed, around 9.9% are singletons. The source of the sample is a study of T-cell reconstitution after alpha-beta-depleted transplantation in children. General study points: Newly generated T cells supplied most T-cell counts and diversity one year post-transplant.

The chain combines TRBV11-2 with TRBJ2-6, with D hard to call. The specimen comprised PBMCs, sampled before TCRalphabeta/CD19-depleted stem cell transplant. The receptor's source is a boy aged 10-17 years with acute myeloid leukemia, due to receive a stem cell transplant. CDR3: CASSRVGVTGANVLTF. The CDR3, as DNA: TGTGCCAGCAGCCGGGTGGGTGTGACTGGGGCCAACGTCCTGACTTTC.